This T cell receptor beta chain was identified during a study of shared clonotypes between healthy human individuals. CD45RO negativity and positive selection for CCR7 defined naive CD8 cells, a population that excluded terminally differentiated effector memory CD45RA+ cells. Germline CDR1 reads MNHEY; CDR2 reads SMNVEV (reference sequence). After removal of 2 bases from V and 11 bases from J, the junction contained 1 base not matched to a gene. The CDR3 length is 12 residues. TCRdb keeps only in-frame clones here, not all; method: immunoSEQ multiplex PCR. The sample includes some 1,900,000 clones, approximately 94% of them seen just once.

The TCR originated in a man aged 18 to 30 in good health. Specimen: naive CD8+ T cells sorted from blood. The chain recombines TRBV27 with TRBJ1-4; 8 nucleotides match TRBD1. Written as DNA, the CDR3 is TGTGCCAGCAGTTTAAACAGGGGGAAACTGTTTTTT. Its translation: CASSLNRGKLFF.